This T cell receptor beta chain is from a study of beta chain features in type 1 diabetes. Study-wide context: Sorted cells numbering around 110,000,000 were examined across all samples.

Study-wide results and limits: TCRB CDR3s from Type 1 diabetes patients were moderately but significantly shorter in all four CD4+ subsets. There were fewer insertions and more deletions at the VDJ junctions of type 1 diabetes patients.

The CDR3 has 13 residues. V was clipped by 4 bases and J by 4 bases; unmatched bases: 7. The germline CDR1 and CDR2 sequences are GTSNPN and SVGIG (reference sequence). A note on this clone: Its antigen is unidentified.

Every isolated RNA sample was fully reverse transcribed, so sequencing captured expressed TCRB transcripts. TCRdb's table, derived via immunoSEQ multiplex PCR, lists solely in-frame clones and lacks some. The table shows fewer than 450,000 clones, with approximately 13% occurring only once. This sequence was found in a woman aged 18-30 years with type 1 diabetes. V and J are TRBV30 and TRBJ2-7; 7 bases fit TRBD1. Sample: naive CD4+ T cells from blood. CDR3 sequence reads: CAWKGAMSYEQYV. For the CDR3, the DNA is TGTGCCTGGAAGGGGGCTATGTCGTACGAGCAGTACGTC.